Below are 22 T cell receptor beta chains sequenced from a single sample in a study of PD-1 blockade in classical Hodgkin lymphoma (dated by TCRdb to 2018 to 2021). Libraries were prepared through the immunoSEQ multiplex PCR assay. Drawn from immuneACCESS, this table holds only the in-frame rearrangements with V and J called that TCRdb kept. Clones are partly lost; checked studies trace under half to an unresolved V gene and leave the rest unexplained. This sample gives more than 15,000 clones in total; about 90% of them show up just once. The top ten hold approximately 0.51% of the sample. The time point label here, explained by the study, means: newly diagnosed, previously untreated cHL patient sample. Magnetic negative selection with a Miltenyi CD4+ T cell isolation kit was used to purify CD4+ T cells from thawed PBMCs. Sequences were obtained from CD4+ T cells from blood. The receptors come from a human donor with classical Hodgkin lymphoma.

This clone is a singleton in its sample. This chain joins TRBV5-4 and TRBJ1-2; D is uncertain. CDR3 length: 12 amino acids. CDR1 SGHNT and CDR2 YYREEE come from the germline V gene (reference sequence). With 0 bases removed from V and 5 bases from J, the gap between germline ends came to 5 bases. CDR3 DNA sequence: TGTGCCAGCAGCTTGGACGAGTATGGCTACACCTTC. Amino acid sequence: CASSLDEYGYTF.

The chain carries TRBV6-1 and TRBJ2-2; D ambiguous. Germline V gives CDR1 MNHNS, CDR2 SASEGT. Trimming took off 7 bases at V and 0 bases at J, with 0 bases between the two ends. The CDR3 has 11 amino acids. DNA for the CDR3: TGTGCCAGCACGAACACCGGGGAGCTGTTTTTT. Its protein product is CASTNTGELFF.

The chain combines TRBV6-6 with TRBJ1-2, with D unresolved. The V gene's germline CDR1 is MNHNY and CDR2 SVGAGI (reference sequence). The CDR3 contains 15 residues. V was trimmed by 3 bases and J by 3 bases, leaving 14 bases between them. Written as DNA, the CDR3 is TGTGCCAGCAGTTATAGGGCCTCGGGAGACTATGGCTACACCTTC. Translated, it gives CASSYRASGDYGYTF.

CDR3 amino acids: CASKESGGRESYEQYF. In DNA, the CDR3 is TGTGCCAGCAAAGAAAGTGGTGGGCGGGAGTCCTACGAGCAGTACTTC. The J gene is TRBJ2-7, the V gene TRBV27, with 7 positions matching TRBD2. This CDR3 comprises 16 residues. Trimming took 7 bases from V and 1 from J; bases not matched to a gene: 13. CDR1 MNHEY and CDR2 SMNVEV come from the germline V gene (reference sequence).

This chain links TRBV7-9 with TRBJ2-4; 9 positions agree with TRBD1. The V gene end was trimmed by 2 bases and the J gene end by 1 base; junction bases not matched to a gene: 3. This CDR3 spans 16 amino acids. From germline, CDR1 is SEHNR and CDR2 FQNEAQ (reference sequence). CDR3 residues: CASSLIGQGAKNIQYF. The CDR3, as DNA: TGTGCCAGCAGCTTAATTGGACAGGGGGCCAAAAACATTCAGTACTTC.

This clone was seen just once. The chain recombines TRBV19 with TRBJ2-7; 9 bases fit TRBD2. V dropped 5 bases and J dropped 5; count of bases not matched to a gene: 4. Germline V gene lookup returns CDR1 LNHDA and CDR2 SQIVND (reference sequence). The CDR3 spans 13 residues. The CDR3 sequence: CASSAGLANEQYF. For the CDR3, the DNA is TGTGCCAGTAGTGCTGGACTAGCGAACGAGCAGTACTTC.

V is TRBV27 and J is TRBJ2-5, with D unresolved. The CDR3 is 14 residues long. Per the germline V gene, CDR1 is MNHEY and CDR2 is SMNVEV (reference sequence). V shed 6 bases and J shed 0 bases, with 11 bases lying between them. CDR3 DNA: TGTGCCAGCAGATCGGGCCAGCACCAAGAGACCCAGTACTTC. Its protein is CASRSGQHQETQYF.

The chain has TRBV9 and TRBJ2-1, with TRBD2 matching over 7 bases. The J segment lost 4 bases and the V segment lost 0 bases, leaving 10 bases of the junction unmatched. The germline gives CDR1 SGDLS, CDR2 YYNGEE. CDR3 length equals 17 residues. In nucleotides, the CDR3 is TGTGCCAGCAGCGTAGATACGGCGGGAGCCCTGTACAATGAGCAGTTCTTC. Translating it yields CASSVDTAGALYNEQFF.

The chain recombines TRBV18 with TRBJ2-4; D gene ambiguous. Germline V CDR1 and CDR2: KGHSH, LQKENI. V shed 3 bases and J shed 0 bases, with 9 bases lying between them. The CDR3 loop spans 15 amino acids. CDR3 protein: CASSPLAAAKNIQYF. The CDR3, as DNA: TGTGCCAGCTCACCTCTCGCGGCAGCCAAAAACATTCAGTACTTC.

The V call is TRBV5-4, the J call TRBJ2-2; 7 nucleotides align to TRBD1. V dropped 5 bases and J dropped 6; count of bases not matched to a gene: 4. CDR1 and CDR2 from the germline V gene are SGHNT and YYREEE (reference sequence). The CDR3 spans 13 residues. The CDR3 DNA follows: TGTGCCAGCAGGGGAACAGGGGCCGGGGAGCTGTTTTTT. This codes for CASRGTGAGELFF. The full variable domain, with the rest looked up from reference TRBV5-4 and TRBJ2-2, is ETGVTQSPTHLIKTRGQQVTLRCSSQSGHNTVSWYQQALGQGPQFIFQYYREEENGRGNFPPRFSGLQFPNYSSELNVNALELDDSALYLCASRGTGAGELFFGEGSRLTVL.

The chain joins TRBV5-1 to TRBJ2-2; perhaps TRBD2 as D (6 bases). Germline values: CDR1 SGHRS, CDR2 YFSETQ. Trimming cost V 0 bases and J 6 bases, with 15 bases left between them. The CDR3 loop spans 16 amino acids. This CDR3 is CASSLVGTELPGELFF. The CDR3, as DNA: TGCGCCAGCAGCTTGGTGGGGACTGAGCTGCCCGGGGAGCTGTTTTTT.

This clone was counted once. The rearrangement joins TRBV29-1 to TRBJ2-5; the D gene is possibly TRBD1 (5 bases). CDR1 is SQVTM, CDR2 ANQGSEA, per germline. Deletions cut 2 bases from V and 6 bases from J, with 10 bases between. This CDR3 comprises 12 residues. CDR3 sequence (DNA): TGCAGCGTTGAAAGGCAGGGCAAGACCCAGTACTTC. It yields the protein CSVERQGKTQYF.

This chain links TRBV14 with TRBJ1-4; tentative D call: TRBD1 (6 bases). CDR3 length: 15 amino acids. Germline loops: CDR1 SGHDN, CDR2 FVKESK. Trimming pared 5 bases from V and 5 bases from J, leaving 15 bases between. The CDR3 reads CASSAWTVPNEKLFF. The CDR3 DNA reads TGTGCCAGCAGCGCTTGGACAGTTCCGAATGAAAAACTGTTTTTT.

This sequence joins TRBV19 and TRBJ2-5; D remains ambiguous. The V and J ends lost 10 bases and 6 bases respectively, with 12 bases between them. Germline lookup yields CDR1 LNHDA and CDR2 SQIVND (reference sequence). The CDR3 is 11 amino acids. The CDR3 region is CATMNRKTQYF. DNA for the CDR3: TGTGCCACTATGAACCGCAAGACCCAGTACTTC. The full variable domain, in which reference TRBV19 and TRBJ2-5 provide the parts outside the CDR3, is DGGITQSPKYLFRKEGQNVTLSCEQNLNHDAMYWYRQDPGQGLRLIYYSQIVNDFQKGDIAEGYSVSREKKESFPLTVTSAQKNPTAFYLCATMNRKTQYFGPGTRLLVL.

The chain is built from TRBV5-1 and TRBJ2-3; perhaps TRBD1 as D (7 bases). Per germline, CDR1 SGHRS and CDR2 YFSETQ. This CDR3 region has 15 residues. V was clipped by 4 bases and J by 4 bases, with 16 bases between them. CDR3 loop: CASSAGQRMPDTQYF. The CDR3 DNA follows: TGCGCCAGCAGCGCGGGACAGCGGATGCCAGATACGCAGTATTTT. The full variable domain, completed using reference TRBV5-1 and TRBJ2-3, is KAGVTQTPRYLIKTRGQQVTLSCSPISGHRSVSWYQQTPGQGLQFLFEYFSETQRNKGNFPGRFSGRQFSNSRSEMNVSTLELGDSALYLCASSAGQRMPDTQYFGPGTRLTVL.

Written as DNA, the CDR3 is TGTGCCAGCAGCCCAAATAACAGGGGGTTAACTGAAGCTTTCTTT. Protein sequence: CASSPNNRGLTEAFF. This chain links TRBV7-2 with TRBJ1-1, with 8 positions matching TRBD1. CDR3 size: 15 residues. V was clipped by 5 bases and J by 5 bases; unmatched bases: 10. Germline-derived CDR1 and CDR2 are SGHTA and FQGNSA.

The chain couples TRBV11-2 to TRBJ1-2; D unresolved. This CDR3 spans 14 amino acids. Germline V lookup: CDR1 SGHAT, CDR2 FQNNGV. V was clipped by 3 bases and J by 4 bases, with 12 bases between them. For the CDR3, the DNA is TGTGCCAGCAGCTTCTCCTCCCTAGGCTATGGCTACACCTTC. This gives the protein CASSFSSLGYGYTF.

This clone was recorded once. The chain links TRBV5-6 to TRBJ2-5; the D is unclear. The CDR3 has 13 amino acids. V was pared by 4 bases and J by 5 bases, with 12 bases between. Germline V gene lookup returns CDR1 SGHDT and CDR2 YYEEEE. The CDR3 DNA reads TGTGCCAGCAGCCGGGCAGGAGTGGAGACCCAGTACTTC. Encoded protein: CASSRAGVETQYF.

The sample holds a few counts of this clone. The V call is TRBV19, the J call TRBJ2-1; D gene uncertain. The CDR3 sequence is 13 residues long. Germline lookup yields CDR1 LNHDA and CDR2 SQIVND (reference sequence). V was shortened by 6 bases and J by 7 bases, with 13 bases between the two germline ends. The CDR3 sequence is CASSRGQQNEQFF. Written as DNA, the CDR3 is TGTGCCAGTAGCCGTGGGCAGCAGAATGAGCAGTTCTTC.

This sequence joins TRBV14 and TRBJ1-1; no clear D gene. The CDR3 is made up of 11 amino acids. Trimming shortened V by 2 bases and J by 11 bases, and 9 bases separated the two germline ends. Germline V lookup: CDR1 SGHDN, CDR2 FVKESK. This chain's CDR3 is CASSQRLRAFF. The CDR3, as DNA: TGTGCCAGCAGCCAAAGGCTGAGGGCTTTCTTT.

The chain combines TRBV7-9 with TRBJ1-5; 7 nucleotides agree with TRBD1. V gave up 0 bases and J gave up 0 bases; unmatched junction bases: 5. Looked up from germline, CDR1 is SEHNR and CDR2 is FQNEAQ (reference sequence). The CDR3 runs 17 residues. This CDR3 reads CASSLAPGQVSNQPQHF. The CDR3 DNA follows: TGTGCCAGCAGCTTAGCCCCTGGACAGGTTAGCAATCAGCCCCAGCATTTT.

The V gene is TRBV5-8, the J gene TRBJ2-1, with 7 bases lining up with TRBD2. The CDR3 has 14 amino acids. CDR1 SGHTS and CDR2 YDEGEE come from the germline V gene. V trimming: 4 bases; J trimming: 4 bases; junction bases outside the gene matches: 5. CDR3 in amino acids: CASSRTSTYNEQFF. CDR3 coding DNA: TGTGCCAGCAGCAGGACTAGTACGTACAATGAGCAGTTCTTC.